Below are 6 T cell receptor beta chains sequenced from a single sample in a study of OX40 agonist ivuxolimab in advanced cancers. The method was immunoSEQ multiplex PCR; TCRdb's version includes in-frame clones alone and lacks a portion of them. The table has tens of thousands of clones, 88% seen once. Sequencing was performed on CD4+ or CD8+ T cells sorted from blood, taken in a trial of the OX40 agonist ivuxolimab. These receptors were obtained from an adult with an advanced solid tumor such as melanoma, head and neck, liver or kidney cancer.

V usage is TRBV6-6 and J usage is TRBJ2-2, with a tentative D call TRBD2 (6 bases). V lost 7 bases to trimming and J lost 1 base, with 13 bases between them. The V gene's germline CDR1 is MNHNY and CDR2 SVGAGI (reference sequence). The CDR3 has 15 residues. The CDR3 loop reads CASNGGAMNTGELFF. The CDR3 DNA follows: TGTGCCAGCAACGGAGGGGCGATGAACACCGGGGAGCTGTTTTTT.

This chain's CDR3 is CASSPLGVAGNYNEQFF. Written as DNA, the CDR3 is TGTGCCAGCAGCCCACTGGGGGTAGCGGGGAATTACAATGAGCAGTTCTTC. V gene TRBV5-5 combines with J gene TRBJ2-1; TRBD2 matches 8 bases. The CDR3 runs 17 residues. Trimming at V came to 4 bases and at J to 4 bases, leaving 13 bases not matched to a gene. Germline CDR1 is SGHKS and CDR2 is YYEKEE (reference sequence).

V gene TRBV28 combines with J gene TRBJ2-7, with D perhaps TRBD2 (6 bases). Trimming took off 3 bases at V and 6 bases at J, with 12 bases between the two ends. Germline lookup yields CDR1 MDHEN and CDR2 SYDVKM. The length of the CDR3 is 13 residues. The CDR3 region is CASSFRGTSEQYF. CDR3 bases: TGTGCCAGCAGTTTTCGCGGGACCTCCGAGCAGTACTTC. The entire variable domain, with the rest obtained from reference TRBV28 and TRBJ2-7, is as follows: DVKVTQSSRYLVKRTGEKVFLECVQDMDHENMFWYRQDPGLGLRLIYFSYDVKMKEKGDIPEGYSVSREKKERFSLILESASTNQTSMYLCASSFRGTSEQYFGPGTRLTVT.

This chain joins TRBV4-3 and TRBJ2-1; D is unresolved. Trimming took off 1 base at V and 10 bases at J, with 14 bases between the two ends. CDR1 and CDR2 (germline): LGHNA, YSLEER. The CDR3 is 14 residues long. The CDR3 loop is CASSQVGLPSEQFF. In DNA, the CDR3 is TGCGCCAGCAGCCAAGTAGGCCTCCCCAGCGAGCAGTTCTTC.

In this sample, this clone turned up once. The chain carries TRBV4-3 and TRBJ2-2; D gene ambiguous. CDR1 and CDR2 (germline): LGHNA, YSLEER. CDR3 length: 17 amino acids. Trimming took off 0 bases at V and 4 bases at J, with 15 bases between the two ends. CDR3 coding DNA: TGCGCCAGCAGCCAAGACTGGGTATTAGCCGTCACCGGGGAGCTGTTTTTT. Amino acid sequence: CASSQDWVLAVTGELFF.

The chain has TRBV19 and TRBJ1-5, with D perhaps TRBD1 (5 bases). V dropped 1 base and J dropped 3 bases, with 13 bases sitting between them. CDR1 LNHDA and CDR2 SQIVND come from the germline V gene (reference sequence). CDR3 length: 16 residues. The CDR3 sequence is CASSIVLTVANQPQHF. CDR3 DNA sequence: TGTGCCAGTAGTATAGTCCTGACAGTGGCCAATCAGCCCCAGCATTTT.